These 17 T cell receptor delta chains came from one sample sequenced in a study of Vδ1+ human thymocytes. Study-wide results and limits: Thymic TRG and TRD repertoires appeared highly polyclonal, with Gaussian CDR3 length distributions.

Extracted RNA was reverse transcribed into cDNA. Multiplex PCR used pooled V-gene forward primers and a constant-region reverse primer to amplify CDR3s. TCRdb redid the clone calls on the multiplex PCR reads with CATT. The sample consists of some 25,000 delta-chain clones, 7.4% of them appearing once. Their antigens remain unidentified. The sample comprised Vdelta1+ gamma-delta thymocytes from the thymus. Stated subset: FACS-sorted CD3+ TCRalphabeta- TCRVdelta1+ TCRVdelta2- thymocytes. Source of these receptors: a girl in the first two years of life who had congenital heart surgery.

This chain joins TRDV1 and TRDJ1, with 9 bases that match TRDD3. Germline V gene sequence: CDR1 TSWWSYY, CDR2 QGS. J was trimmed by 0 bases and V by 1 base; bases with no gene match: 9. The CDR3 covers 18 residues. The CDR3, as DNA: TGTGCTCTTGGGGAACCCTTACTGGGGGAACTCTACACCGATAAACTCATCTTT. Protein: CALGEPLLGELYTDKLIF.

This clone was counted between two and nine times. The chain recombines TRDV1 with TRDJ1; 9 nucleotides line up with TRDD3. The length of the CDR3 is 19 residues. The V gene end was trimmed by 4 bases and the J gene end by 0 bases; junction bases not matched to a gene: 15. Per the germline V gene, CDR1 is TSWWSYY and CDR2 is QGS. This CDR3 is CALGATTTSWGMYTDKLIF. The DNA for the CDR3 is TGTGCTCTTGGGGCCACGACTACGAGCTGGGGGATGTACACCGATAAACTCATCTTT.

The chain uses TRDV1 and TRDJ1; 10 bases line up with TRDD3. Germline CDR1 and CDR2: TSWWSYY and QGS. The CDR3 is 18 amino acids. V shed 4 bases, J shed 1 base, and the junction held 12 bases outside the gene matches. The CDR3 is CALGAGTRTGGSTDKLIF. CDR3 coding DNA: TGTGCTCTTGGGGCCGGAACTCGTACTGGGGGATCCACCGATAAACTCATCTTT.

The chain carries TRDV1 and TRDJ1, with 12 bases that match TRDD3. The CDR3 has 24 residues. The junction had 27 bases not matched to a gene; V was cut back by 2 bases and J by 2 bases. Germline V gene lookup returns CDR1 TSWWSYY and CDR2 QGS. CDR3 in amino acids: CALGERGILPKAYWGIQGTDKLIF. CDR3 DNA: TGTGCTCTTGGGGAAAGAGGAATACTGCCCAAGGCGTACTGGGGGATACAGGGAACCGATAAACTCATCTTT.

The chain links TRDV1 to TRDJ1; unclear D gene. Germline matching of the DNA provided the J gene here, since TCRdb leaves it blank. CDR1 is TSWWSYY, CDR2 QGS, per germline. The CDR3 sequence is 18 residues long. The ends were cut back, 0 bases at V and 0 bases at J, with 17 bases in the middle. CDR3 DNA sequence: TGTGCTCTTGGGGAACTACGATCCGTACTGAAGTACACCGATAAACTCATCTTT. Translating gives CALGELRSVLKYTDKLIF.

No V gene call was produced; the J gene was TRDJ1; the table's D call TRDD3 went unverified against the DNA. The CDR3 is made up of 20 amino acids. CDR3 DNA: TGTGCTCTTGGGGTCCTAGCCTCTCCGGGGGATACGTTCCTTATCCATAAACTCATCTTT. It codes for CALGVLASPGDTFLIHKLIF.

J is TRDJ1 and V is TRDV1; TRDD3 aligns across 10 bases. This CDR3 has 20 residues. V lost 2 bases and J lost 1; bases outside the gene matches: 16. CDR1 is TSWWSYY, CDR2 QGS, per germline. CDR3 loop: CALGEDSRGGYEGTTDKLIF. In nucleotides, the CDR3 is TGTGCTCTTGGGGAAGATTCGCGGGGGGGATACGAGGGCACCACCGATAAACTCATCTTT.

This clone turned up a few times. The J gene is TRDJ1, the V gene TRDV1; weak D call: TRDD3 (5 bases). The CDR3 is 22 residues long. The germline V and J ends were trimmed by 3 bases and 1 base, with 33 bases remaining between them. In germline, CDR1 is TSWWSYY, CDR2 QGS. Here the CDR3 reads CALGDSRRDDAAGFHPTDKLIF. In nucleotides, the CDR3 is TGTGCTCTTGGGGATAGTCGAAGGGATGATGCCGCCGGATTCCACCCCACCGATAAACTCATCTTT.

This clone was seen only a few times. The rearrangement joins TRDV1 to TRDJ1, with 10 bases matching TRDD3. The junction had 17 bases not matched to a gene; V was cut back by 3 bases and J by 1 base. The CDR3 runs to 20 residues. CDR1 is TSWWSYY, CDR2 QGS, per germline. The CDR3 loop reads CALGDPTRPGDTPATDKLIF. The DNA for the CDR3 is TGTGCTCTTGGGGATCCTACGAGACCGGGGGATACGCCGGCCACCGATAAACTCATCTTT.

In this sample, this clone turned up a few times. V and J are TRDV1 and TRDJ1; no clear D. V gave up 0 bases and J gave up 0 bases, with 29 bases separating them. The CDR3 extends over 22 amino acids. Looked up from germline, CDR1 is TSWWSYY and CDR2 is QGS. CDR3 in amino acids: CALGELVSAGSLFRRYTDKLIF. For the CDR3, the DNA is TGTGCTCTTGGGGAACTAGTGTCGGCCGGGAGCCTCTTTCGAAGGTACACCGATAAACTCATCTTT.

No V segment was called; the J segment is TRDJ1; the table's D call, TRDD3, was not checked against the DNA. The CDR3 consists of 24 residues. The CDR3: CALEELYTPYGRPSTRPHADKLIF. Written as DNA, the CDR3 is TGTGCTCTTGAGGAACTGTACACCCCCTACGGCAGACCATCCACTAGACCACACGCCGATAAACTCATCTTT.

This clone was detected only a few times. The genes are TRDV1 and TRDJ1; 10 bases agree with TRDD3. The V gene end was trimmed by 5 bases and the J gene end by 2 bases; junction bases not matched to a gene: 14. Germline-derived CDR1 and CDR2 are TSWWSYY and QGS. This CDR3 spans 18 amino acids. CDR3 DNA sequence: TGTGCTCTTGGGAAGGAGTTTACTGGGGGATGTATGACCGATAAACTCATCTTT. Encoded protein: CALGKEFTGGCMTDKLIF.

This clone has a handful of counts. This sequence joins TRDV1 and TRDJ1, with 8 bases fitting TRDD3. The CDR3 runs to 18 residues. Germline assignment: CDR1 TSWWSYY and CDR2 QGS. The junction had 15 bases not matched to a gene; V was cut back by 6 bases and J by 0 bases. This CDR3 reads CALGLTQLGVPYTDKLIF. CDR3 coding DNA: TGTGCTCTTGGACTTACCCAACTGGGGGTTCCGTACACCGATAAACTCATCTTT.

This chain connects TRDV1 to TRDJ3; D unresolved. Germline loops: CDR1 TSWWSYY, CDR2 QGS. This CDR3 has 21 amino acids. V dropped 5 bases and J dropped 0 bases, with 23 bases sitting between them. The CDR3 loop reads CALGPPLESATYSWDTRQMFF. DNA of the CDR3: TGTGCTCTTGGGCCCCCCCTCGAATCGGCTACGTACTCCTGGGACACCCGACAGATGTTTTTC.

This clone was detected only a few times. V usage is TRDV1 and J usage is TRDJ1, with 8 bases aligning to TRDD3. Germline trimming cut 4 bases from V and 3 bases from J; bases unmatched to any gene: 22. Germline CDR1 TSWWSYY, CDR2 QGS. The CDR3 is 20 residues long. The CDR3 nucleotides are TGTGCTCTTGGGGCAACGTCTCCCCGATACTGGGGGCTAAGGGCCGATAAACTCATCTTT. Its protein product is CALGATSPRYWGLRADKLIF.

This clone was seen once. This chain connects TRDV1 to TRDJ1; D could derive from TRDD2 or TRDD3 (5 bases each). TCRdb records no J gene; here it was assigned by comparing the DNA to germline. With 2 bases removed from V and 2 bases from J, the gap between germline ends came to 33 bases. Germline V gene lookup returns CDR1 TSWWSYY and CDR2 QGS. The CDR3 extends over 22 amino acids. Here the CDR3 reads CALGEAPYSLIPPMRDTDKLIF. CDR3 coding DNA: TGTGCTCTTGGGGAAGCCCCCTACTCGCTTATTCCTCCTATGCGGGATACCGATAAACTCATCTTT.

The chain carries TRDV1 and TRDJ1; perhaps TRDD3 as D (5 bases). The J gene, left out of TCRdb, was set here by checking the DNA against germline. CDR3 length: 16 amino acids. Per germline, CDR1 TSWWSYY and CDR2 QGS. The V and J ends lost 5 bases and 10 bases respectively, with 26 bases between them. The CDR3 DNA sequence: TGTGCTCTTGGGATCCTGACAGTCCGGGGGGTTCACTCACTCATCTTT. It is translated as CALGILTVRGVHSLIF.